The rows below give T cell receptor beta chains drawn from one sample of a study of blood T cell repertoires in COVID-19. Sequenced by immunoSEQ multiplex PCR; TCRdb stores in-frame clones only, minus some. The data contain around 120,000 clones, 78% of them singletons. The sample comprised peripheral blood. These TCRs come from a man between 65 and 85 years old with acute or convalescent COVID-19. Each CDR3 is given with its conserved first and last residue. Clone size is not always given. Where it is, it says once, few, many or a class for expanded clones.

V gene	clone size	J gene	CDR3 protein
TRBV18	-	TRBJ1-1	CASSRNNVLSGNGAEAFF
TRBV27	once	TRBJ1-2	CASKIDRGLNYGYTF
TRBV3-1/TRBV3-2	-	TRBJ2-5	CASSLQVIQETQYF
TRBV5-4	-	TRBJ2-7	CASSGGQGAQYEQYF
TRBV2	-	TRBJ1-3	CASSEGTGGSGNTIYF
TRBV18	-	TRBJ2-2	CASSPRLAANTGELFF
TRBV6-5	-	TRBJ1-2	CASSYLDRAGGYTF
TRBV9	-	TRBJ1-4	CASSVGLASNEKLFF
TRBV29-1	-	TRBJ1-3	CSVGLGQTGNTIYF
TRBV4-1	-	TRBJ1-5	CASSLTTGDNQPQHF
TRBV12-5	-	TRBJ2-3	CASGLGYPGETDTQYF
TRBV6-4	once	TRBJ2-1	CASSEDSSYNEQFF
TRBV4-3	-	TRBJ2-1	CASSQESVYNEQFF
TRBV7-9	-	TRBJ1-4	CASSLGGLRRATNEKLFF
TRBV12-3/TRBV12-4	-	TRBJ1-2	CASSPYNRDGYTF
TRBV3-1/TRBV3-2	-	TRBJ1-2	CASSQEGRGAGYTF
TRBV5-1	-	TRBJ2-1	CASSLELASGEQFF
TRBV5-4	-	TRBJ1-3	CASSSGQGATSGNTIYF
TRBV19	few	TRBJ1-3	CASSSGGGNTIYF
TRBV19	-	TRBJ1-2	CASSTGQGQAQGYTF
TRBV11-2	-	TRBJ1-2	CASSTTGGWAYGYTF
TRBV5-1	few	TRBJ2-1	CASSSQGIHNEQFF
TRBV7-8	few	TRBJ1-5	CASSMTRDRGNQPQHF
TRBV6-1	-	TRBJ1-2	CASSEVGQGYYGYTF
TRBV11-3	few	TRBJ1-1	CASSLGATGSPAFF
TRBV29-1	-	TRBJ2-3	CSVSGGTDTQYF
TRBV9	-	TRBJ1-4	CASSGGQFLREKLFF
TRBV2	-	TRBJ2-1	CASRPRGSSYNEQFF
TRBV4-3	-	TRBJ2-7	CASSQDRGQREQYF
TRBV7-2	-	TRBJ2-7	CASSTQTGASYEQYF
TRBV20-1	-	TRBJ1-6	CSASVEGSVLSPLHF
TRBV9	-	TRBJ1-2	CASSALRDRDGYTF